Each of the 5 T cell receptor beta chains below was sequenced from the same sample in a study of control samples from healthy donors and cancer patients. Generated by immunoSEQ multiplex PCR, the TCRdb table keeps only in-frame clones and is missing some. Of tens of thousands of clones detected, approximately 92% appear once; the ten largest clones hold roughly 0.8%. The sequenced material came from PBMCs. The origin of the receptors is a man aged 25-40 years with colorectal cancer.

This clone was seen a single time. The rearrangement links TRBV12-5 to TRBJ2-7; perhaps TRBD1 as D (5 bases). V was cut by 1 base and J by 1 base, with 11 bases left in between. CDR3 length: 15 amino acids. Germline V gives CDR1 LGHNT, CDR2 FRNRAP. The CDR3 DNA is TGTGCTAGTGGTTTGGCCGTTGACAGATCCTACGAGCAGTACTTC. This translates into CASGLAVDRSYEQYF.

This chain joins TRBV4-2 and TRBJ2-4; 7 nucleotides match TRBD1. With V trimmed by 0 bases and J by 1 base, 21 bases remained unmatched. This CDR3 has 22 amino acids. Germline CDR1 is LGHNA and CDR2 is YNFKEQ. Here the CDR3 reads CASSQEVFTGTVGFVAKNIQYF. The CDR3, as DNA: TGTGCCAGCAGCCAAGAGGTTTTTACCGGGACAGTGGGGTTTGTGGCCAAAAACATTCAGTACTTC.

The gene calls are TRBV4-2 and TRBJ2-2; maybe TRBD1 (6 bases). This CDR3 is 15 amino acids long. In germline, CDR1 is LGHNA, CDR2 YNFKEQ. Trimming left V 2 bases short and J 4 bases short, with 11 bases between. The CDR3 here is CASSQIIQGTGELFF. The CDR3 DNA is TGTGCCAGCAGCCAAATAATACAGGGCACCGGGGAGCTGTTTTTT.

The chain recombines TRBV11-2 with TRBJ1-5; D possibly corresponds to TRBD1 (5 bases). V was shortened by 6 bases and J by 10 bases, with 22 bases between the two germline ends. Germline V gene lookup returns CDR1 SGHAT and CDR2 FQNNGV. The length of the CDR3 is 15 residues. CDR3 amino acids: CASRPGGTRIGPQHF. The DNA for the CDR3 is TGTGCCAGCAGACCGGGGGGGACGCGAATAGGACCCCAGCATTTT.

V usage is TRBV15 and J usage is TRBJ2-1; D gene ambiguous. CDR1 is LNHNV and CDR2 is YYDKDF in the germline V gene (reference sequence). Trimming removed 0 bases from V and 8 bases from J, with 14 bases in between. The CDR3 totals 15 residues. The CDR3 protein is CATSRDRFTQDEQFF. Here the CDR3 DNA reads TGTGCCACCAGCAGAGATCGCTTTACTCAAGATGAGCAGTTCTTC.